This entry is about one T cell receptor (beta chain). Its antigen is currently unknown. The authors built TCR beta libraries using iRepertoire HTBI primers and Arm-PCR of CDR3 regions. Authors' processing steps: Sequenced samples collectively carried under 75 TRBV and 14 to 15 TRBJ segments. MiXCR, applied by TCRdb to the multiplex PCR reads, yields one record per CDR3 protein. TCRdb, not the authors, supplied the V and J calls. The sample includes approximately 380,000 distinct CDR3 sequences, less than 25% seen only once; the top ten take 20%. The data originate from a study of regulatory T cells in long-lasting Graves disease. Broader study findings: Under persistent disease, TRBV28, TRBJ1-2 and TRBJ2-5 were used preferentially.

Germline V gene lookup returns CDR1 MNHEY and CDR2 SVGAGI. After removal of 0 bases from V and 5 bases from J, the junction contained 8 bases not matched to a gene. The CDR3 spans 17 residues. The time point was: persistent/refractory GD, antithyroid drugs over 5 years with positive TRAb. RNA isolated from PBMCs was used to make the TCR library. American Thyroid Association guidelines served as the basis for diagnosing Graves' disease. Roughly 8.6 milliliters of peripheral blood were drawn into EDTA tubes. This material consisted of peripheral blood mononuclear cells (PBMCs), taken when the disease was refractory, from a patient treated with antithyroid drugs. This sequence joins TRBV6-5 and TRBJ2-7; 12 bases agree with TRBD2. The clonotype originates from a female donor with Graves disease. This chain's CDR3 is CASSYSSRLAGGDEQYF. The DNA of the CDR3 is TGTGCCAGCAGTTACTCGAGCAGGCTAGCGGGAGGGGACGAGCAGTACTTC.